A selection of T cell receptor beta chains follows, all from one sample in a study of response to subunit inactivated influenza vaccine. MiXCR was run by TCRdb on the RT-PCR reads, yielding one entry per CDR3 protein. The sample includes 450,000 to 700,000 distinct CDR3 sequences, about 15% of them seen just once. The material sequenced was PBMCs from blood, taken 11 to 12 days after vaccination. Receptors were obtained from a man aged 45-65 years who received an inactivated influenza vaccine. The CDR3 runs from the conserved cysteine through the conserved F or W. A D gene is named only where the DNA matches it firmly. Expanded clones are given a class, and other clones once, few, many or no size at all.

D: TRBD1
size: NA
V: TRBV5-1
J: TRBJ1-2
DNA: TGCGCCAGCAGCAAGACAGGGACCCATGGCTACACCTTC
CDR3: CASSKTGTHGYTF

D: NA
size: many
V: TRBV7-2
J: TRBJ2-7
DNA: TGTGCCAGCAGCTTACTCGGGAAAGTCGACGAGCAGTACTTC
CDR3: CASSLLGKVDEQYF

D: NA
size: NA
V: TRBV27
J: TRBJ2-6
DNA: TGTGCCAGCAGTTTCATCCGCAACTCTGGGGCCAACGTCCTGACTTTC
CDR3: CASSFIRNSGANVLTF

D: TRBD2
size: few
V: TRBV5-1
J: TRBJ2-2
DNA: TGCGCCAGCAGAGATTCTAGCGGTATTAACACCGGGGAGCTGTTTTTT
CDR3: CASRDSSGINTGELFF

D: NA
size: NA
V: TRBV6-5
J: TRBJ1-1
DNA: TGTGCCAGCAGCTTAGACACACCCAGCATGAACACTGAAGCTTTCTTT
CDR3: CASSLDTPSMNTEAFF

D: NA
size: once
V: TRBV5-1
J: TRBJ1-1
DNA: TGCGCCAGCAGCTTCGGGGGGCAGGGCACTGAAGCTTTCTTT
CDR3: CASSFGGQGTEAFF

D: TRBD1
size: NA
V: TRBV7-3
J: TRBJ2-2
DNA: TGTGCCAGCAGCTCGACAGGGTCGGTGAGCGGGGAGCTGTTTTTT
CDR3: CASSSTGSVSGELFF

D: NA
size: few
V: TRBV28
J: TRBJ1-3
DNA: TGTGCCAGCAGTTTCCAGGGCCTCTCTGGAAACACCATATATTTT
CDR3: CASSFQGLSGNTIYF

D: NA
size: few
V: TRBV7-2
J: TRBJ1-4
DNA: TGTGCCAGCAGCTTACGGGGGTATGGTGAAAAACTGTTTTTT
CDR3: CASSLRGYGEKLFF

D: NA
size: few
V: TRBV5-1
J: TRBJ2-1
DNA: TGCGCCAGCAGCTTCACCAACGCGTACAATGAGCAGTTCTTC
CDR3: CASSFTNAYNEQFF

D: NA
size: few
V: TRBV5-1
J: TRBJ2-7
DNA: TGCGCCAGCAGCTTGATGGACAGGAGGGGGGGCGAGCAGTACTTC
CDR3: CASSLMDRRGGEQYF